The rows below give T cell receptor beta chains drawn from one sample of a study of CD8+ T cells in alopecia areata. Method: immunoSEQ multiplex PCR; TCRdb's copy keeps in-frame clones and lacks some. The sample contains 100,000 to 150,000 clones, around 49% of which appear only once. Sequenced here: CD8+ T cells sorted from blood, sampled at week 0. The receptors were sampled from a human donor with alopecia areata. Both conserved end residues are trimmed from each CDR3. Each record gives: V gene, clone size, CDR3 protein. Size tells how often a clone was seen (once, few, many) or the class of an expanded clone, and some rows leave it out.

v_call: TRBV5-6; clone_size: few; cdr3_aa: ASSLGLSDDTQY
v_call: TRBV30; clone_size: -; cdr3_aa: AWSVLGRGGSDEQF
v_call: TRBV6-5; clone_size: -; cdr3_aa: ASSYNPGMNEQF
v_call: TRBV6-1; clone_size: -; cdr3_aa: ASSAQGGVGPYEQY
v_call: TRBV2; clone_size: few; cdr3_aa: ASRLAGGLDLY
v_call: TRBV11-1; clone_size: -; cdr3_aa: ASSLFRDTLYEQY
v_call: TRBV9; clone_size: -; cdr3_aa: ASSELRTGRRYT
v_call: TRBV25-1; clone_size: -; cdr3_aa: ASAGTGNEKLF
v_call: TRBV29-1; clone_size: -; cdr3_aa: SVETGATDYEQY
v_call: TRBV9; clone_size: once; cdr3_aa: ASSTNRDGTSNEQF
v_call: TRBV7-6; clone_size: -; cdr3_aa: ASSPATVTNTGELF
v_call: TRBV25-1; clone_size: -; cdr3_aa: ASSPLGDRLMNTEAF
v_call: TRBV30; clone_size: few; cdr3_aa: AWTEGTEAF
v_call: TRBV30; clone_size: -; cdr3_aa: ALGRLNTEAF
v_call: TRBV19; clone_size: few; cdr3_aa: ASSMPTSRSYEQY
v_call: TRBV4-3; clone_size: few; cdr3_aa: ASSQTVTGGDGYT
v_call: TRBV7-9; clone_size: few; cdr3_aa: ASSRRAPDEKLF
v_call: TRBV4-1; clone_size: -; cdr3_aa: ASSPTRKYEQY
v_call: TRBV29-1; clone_size: -; cdr3_aa: SVWAGSAYEQY
v_call: TRBV4-3; clone_size: few; cdr3_aa: ASSQTLTDTQY
v_call: TRBV2; clone_size: -; cdr3_aa: ASSRTGGYGYT
v_call: TRBV5-1; clone_size: -; cdr3_aa: ASSRKAGELF
v_call: TRBV7-9; clone_size: -; cdr3_aa: ASTPRGGLSGNTIY
v_call: TRBV7-9; clone_size: -; cdr3_aa: ASSSRGSYEQY
v_call: TRBV9; clone_size: -; cdr3_aa: ASSFKGASTDTQY
v_call: TRBV27; clone_size: few; cdr3_aa: ASGRGTAAGELF
v_call: TRBV27; clone_size: -; cdr3_aa: ASSPISGANVLT
v_call: TRBV7-9; clone_size: few; cdr3_aa: ASTNSPQVTTEAF
v_call: TRBV7-9; clone_size: few; cdr3_aa: ASSPYWLANTGELF
v_call: TRBV30; clone_size: -; cdr3_aa: AWSEGAEGYT
v_call: TRBV5-4; clone_size: -; cdr3_aa: ASSFPDVQETQY
v_call: TRBV10-3; clone_size: few; cdr3_aa: AISDTGTGLDEQY
v_call: TRBV7-6; clone_size: -; cdr3_aa: ASSFGGETGEQY
v_call: TRBV30; clone_size: -; cdr3_aa: AWSVEGGYGYT
v_call: TRBV30; clone_size: few; cdr3_aa: AWSVGRVGGYT
v_call: TRBV14; clone_size: few; cdr3_aa: ASSQYSSYEQY
v_call: TRBV5-5; clone_size: few; cdr3_aa: ASSPGLANTYEQY
v_call: TRBV5-1; clone_size: -; cdr3_aa: ASSLRDRAHEQY
v_call: TRBV27; clone_size: -; cdr3_aa: ASSPDGQGTGELF
v_call: TRBV7-2; clone_size: -; cdr3_aa: ASSLLSGLKAREQY
v_call: TRBV13; clone_size: -; cdr3_aa: ASSSTGSLNTEAF
v_call: TRBV7-8; clone_size: -; cdr3_aa: ASSIMSGTDTQY
v_call: TRBV27; clone_size: -; cdr3_aa: ASSGPGPMNTEAF
v_call: TRBV27; clone_size: -; cdr3_aa: ASSTPAGSAYEQY